This T cell receptor (beta chain) was sequenced in a study of T cell responses to AZD1222 COVID-19 vaccine. Notes on this clone: Its matching antigen is unknown.

This CDR3 region has 13 residues. V lost 10 bases, J lost 1 base, and 13 bases lay in between. CDR1 is MDHEN and CDR2 is SYDVKM in the germline V gene. Data came from immunoSEQ multiplex PCR; TCRdb stores just in-frame clones and leaves some out. In the table there are fewer than 120,000 clones, about four fifths of which are singletons. The study, taken as a whole, reports: CD4 TCRs covered the whole spike, strongest at regions 160-218 and 743-854.

V is TRBV28 and J is TRBJ1-1; D perhaps matches TRBD1 (6 bases). This receptor was identified in an adult in good health. Sequencing was performed on peripheral blood, taken on day 0 of AZD1222 vaccination. DNA of the CDR3: TGTGCCACGGTGTGGACAGCGAACACTGAAGCTTTCTTT. This gives the protein CATVWTANTEAFF.